Given below is one TCR beta chain in context. Its antigen remains unknown. The entry originates in a study of CD8+ T cells in alopecia areata. Study-level background: It was oral tofacitinib, at 5 to 10 mg twice daily, that treated patients received. Study-wide results and caveats: Scalp clonality and expanded CD8+ clones among the top 100 were significantly decreased by tofacitinib. Many expanded lesional clones persisted in scalp and blood during tofacitinib treatment.

Treatment reported: oral pan-JAK inhibitor, 5-10 mg twice daily. Peripheral blood, together with lesional scalp punch biopsies, was collected from alopecia areata patients. RNA extraction was followed by reverse transcription into cDNA, which acted as the sequencing template. TCRdb's copy holds only in-frame clones and misses some; the assay was immunoSEQ multiplex PCR. There are some 190,000 clones in the sample; roughly half occur only once, and 10% lies in the top ten. The CDR3 extends over 13 amino acids. Sequenced here: CD8+ T cells sorted from blood, sampled between weeks 51 and 54, from a patient treated with tofacitinib. This receptor was taken from a human donor with alopecia areata. This rearrangement joins TRBV12-2 to TRBJ1-5; TRBD1 was called by the table and not checked on the DNA. TRBV12-2 is designated a pseudogene. This chain's CDR3 is CASVQVLDQPQHF. In DNA, the CDR3 is TGTGCAAGCGTACAGGTTCTAGATCAGCCCCAGCATTTT.